This TCR beta chain is from a study of Ad26.COV2.S vaccination and SARS-CoV-2 variants. Background on the study: Vaccine-arm donor from the placebo-controlled COV1001 Ad26.COV2.S trial. Study-level points and caveats: Quantification of TCR breadth and depth may have yielded underestimates of total T cell responses. Non-spike TCR breadth was similar in vaccine and placebo recipients.

V lost 3 bases, J lost 3 bases, and 9 bases lay in between. This CDR3 region has 14 residues. CDR1 and CDR2 from the germline V gene are MDHEN and SYDVKM. Comment on this clone: What it binds is not known.

Treatment meaning: 15 to 20 received Ad26.COV2.S at low or high dose, single or two shots; roughly five received placebo; per-sample allocation not given. All samples were drawn on day 63, counting from the first vaccine or placebo injection. The table came from immunoSEQ multiplex PCR; TCRdb's copy has only in-frame clones and leaves some out. The table shows some 480,000 clones, with 70% to 90% occurring only once. The chain has TRBV28 and TRBJ2-1; D unresolved. The TCR originated in a person between 18 and 65 years old who received the Ad26.COV2.S COVID-19 vaccine or a placebo. Sequenced here: peripheral blood, sampled in a trial of Ad26.COV2.S vaccine versus placebo. CDR3 in amino acids: CASSLGKNYNEQFF. The CDR3 DNA follows: TGTGCCAGCAGTTTGGGCAAGAACTACAATGAGCAGTTCTTC.